This T cell receptor (beta chain) derives from a study of blood T cell repertoires in COVID-19. The table came from immunoSEQ multiplex PCR; TCRdb's copy has only in-frame clones and leaves some out. The sample consists of some 66,000 clones, around 84% of them appearing once. Trimming removed 4 bases at V and 3 bases at J, with 11 bases between. The CDR3 is 14 residues long. The germline V gene has CDR1 SGHRS and CDR2 YFSETQ. This TCR was sampled from a man in his fifties or sixties with active COVID-19. The sample comprised peripheral blood. V is TRBV5-1 and J is TRBJ2-1; D possibly corresponds to TRBD2 (5 bases). As DNA, the CDR3 is TGCGCCAGCAGCCCACTAGGGAGCTACAATGAGCAGTTCTTC. Translated, it gives CASSPLGSYNEQFF.